The rows below give T cell receptor beta chains drawn from one sample of a study of blood T cell repertoires in COVID-19. Data came from immunoSEQ multiplex PCR; TCRdb stores just in-frame clones and leaves some out. The table lists around 700,000 clones, 85% to 90% of them singletons. Sequenced: peripheral blood. The receptors were gathered from a woman aged 18-30 years with acute or convalescent COVID-19. CDR3s include the opening cysteine and the closing phenylalanine or tryptophan.

J: TRBJ1-2
V: TRBV2
CDR3: CASSEASGGGYGYTF

J: TRBJ1-6
V: TRBV27
CDR3: CASSFPDRQSPLHF

J: TRBJ1-2
V: TRBV5-1
CDR3: CASSSHHPSGYGYTF

J: TRBJ1-2
V: TRBV6-1
CDR3: CASSEEGTGEGYTF

J: TRBJ1-3
V: TRBV10-3
CDR3: CAISESRVTGNTIYF

J: TRBJ1-3
V: TRBV3-1/TRBV3-2
CDR3: CASSPYRGNTIYF

J: TRBJ2-1
V: TRBV4-2
CDR3: CASSQEGGDSYNEQFF

J: TRBJ2-7
V: TRBV9
CDR3: CASSATEGFIYEQYF

J: TRBJ2-7
V: TRBV4-1
CDR3: CASSQPANRAEQYF

J: TRBJ1-6
V: TRBV6-5
CDR3: CASSYSSGYNSPLHF

J: TRBJ1-2
V: TRBV19
CDR3: CATQGRGLDGYTF

J: TRBJ2-7
V: TRBV27
CDR3: CASSLLGTGGYEQYF

J: TRBJ1-2
V: TRBV9
CDR3: CASSAPAGGPRAGGYTF

J: TRBJ1-6
V: TRBV15
CDR3: CATSRGSGDNSPLHF

J: TRBJ1-2
V: TRBV19
CDR3: CASQGAGYGYTF

J: TRBJ1-1
V: TRBV6-5
CDR3: CASSRKANTEAFF

J: TRBJ2-4
V: TRBV12-3/TRBV12-4
CDR3: CASRESKNIQYF

J: TRBJ1-2
V: TRBV5-4
CDR3: CASSEVSGYGYTF

J: TRBJ2-7
V: TRBV19
CDR3: CASSPRAILAEQYF

J: TRBJ1-2
V: TRBV19
CDR3: CASSIQGFISDGYTF

J: TRBJ2-1
V: TRBV4-2
CDR3: CASRKWGGGAYNEQFF

J: TRBJ2-7
V: TRBV4-3
CDR3: CASSQETGVTYEQYF

J: TRBJ2-2
V: TRBV6-6
CDR3: CASRRIRGQGLANTGELFF

J: TRBJ1-5
V: TRBV9
CDR3: CASSVGGTVNQPQHF

J: TRBJ1-2
V: TRBV2
CDR3: CASSSETRPNYGYTF

J: TRBJ1-6
V: TRBV5-1
CDR3: CASSPGGVNNSPLHF

J: TRBJ1-2
V: TRBV5-1
CDR3: CASSSDTIYGYTF

J: TRBJ2-7
V: TRBV5-4
CDR3: CASIFGGRPNSYEQYF

J: TRBJ1-6
V: TRBV4-1
CDR3: CASSQVKVGGTYNSPLHF

J: TRBJ2-7
V: TRBV11-2
CDR3: CASTFGQGAFVYEQYF

J: TRBJ2-2
V: TRBV7-3
CDR3: CASSASGGNTGELFF

J: TRBJ2-6
V: TRBV28
CDR3: CASLQGALGGANVLTF

J: TRBJ2-1
V: TRBV6-4
CDR3: CASSDEGTGGNEQFF

J: TRBJ2-1
V: TRBV4-3
CDR3: CASSLNGRGEQFF

J: TRBJ2-7
V: TRBV6-1
CDR3: CASSEGQGAWYEQYF

J: TRBJ2-3
V: TRBV7-9
CDR3: CASRVPGLAGGLPDTQYF

J: TRBJ2-4
V: TRBV7-2
CDR3: CASSLPETYKNIQYF

J: TRBJ1-3
V: TRBV5-1
CDR3: CASSLEGYGNTIYF

J: TRBJ2-7
V: TRBV7-9
CDR3: CASSLVGQTYEQYF

J: TRBJ1-1
V: TRBV2
CDR3: CASLRQGAEAFF

J: TRBJ1-5
V: TRBV19
CDR3: CASRTDRGNQPQHF